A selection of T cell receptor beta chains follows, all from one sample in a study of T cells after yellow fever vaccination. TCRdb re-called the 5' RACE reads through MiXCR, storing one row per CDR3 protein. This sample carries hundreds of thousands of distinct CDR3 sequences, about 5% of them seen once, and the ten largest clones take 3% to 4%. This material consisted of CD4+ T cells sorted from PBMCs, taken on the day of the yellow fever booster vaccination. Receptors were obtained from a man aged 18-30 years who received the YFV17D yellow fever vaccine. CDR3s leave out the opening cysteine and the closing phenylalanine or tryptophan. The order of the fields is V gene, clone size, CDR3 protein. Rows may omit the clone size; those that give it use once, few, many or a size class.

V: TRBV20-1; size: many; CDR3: SPRGGMGVVSEAF
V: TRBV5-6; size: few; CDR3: ASRWGSSGVGNEQF
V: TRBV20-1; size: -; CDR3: SAANGGAGTDTQY
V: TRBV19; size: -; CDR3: ASSIGRTGLNTEAF
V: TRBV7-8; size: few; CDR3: ASSLRSVSLADTQY
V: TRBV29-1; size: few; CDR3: SVVTSGIPDTQY
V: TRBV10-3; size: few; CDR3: AISESGSYMGSYGYT
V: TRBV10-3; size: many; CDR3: AISEASGQETQY
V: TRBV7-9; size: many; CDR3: ASPGGRETQY
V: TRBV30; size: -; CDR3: AWSVRHRDTQY
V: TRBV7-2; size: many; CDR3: ASSRQGSGANVLT
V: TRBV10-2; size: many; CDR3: ASRTENTEAF
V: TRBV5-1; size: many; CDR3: ASSGDRDRSPLH
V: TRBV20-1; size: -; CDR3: SARLAGTYNEQF
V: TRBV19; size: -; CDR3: ASSISRTEVDEQY
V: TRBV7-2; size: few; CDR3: ASSGALGSYEQY
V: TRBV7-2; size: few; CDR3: ASSPLGGPQH
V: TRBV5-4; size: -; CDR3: ASSRDSHTDTQY
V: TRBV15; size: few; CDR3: ATSRGALTYNEQF
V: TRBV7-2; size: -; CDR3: ASSLARIRGQETQY
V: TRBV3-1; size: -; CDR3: ASSQHTGFYGYT
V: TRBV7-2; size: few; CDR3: ASSPTLVRAETQY
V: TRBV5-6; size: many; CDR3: ASSFPGGTDTQY
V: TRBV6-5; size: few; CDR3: ASSYTYRATNEKLF
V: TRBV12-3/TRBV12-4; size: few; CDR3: ASSPRFAANNEQF
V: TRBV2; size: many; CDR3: ASNRDRGNQPQH
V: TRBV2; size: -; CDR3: ASRPDTGELF
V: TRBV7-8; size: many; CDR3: ASSFVLAGGAKNIQY
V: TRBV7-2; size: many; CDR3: ASSSNLNTEAF